Below, 3 T cell receptor beta chains from the same sample are listed, as sequenced in a study. TCRdb passed the RT-PCR reads through MiXCR, listing each CDR3 protein once. Seen here are about 680,000 distinct CDR3 sequences, around 14% observed once, and the top ten hold 3.6%. The sequencing sample was made of memory CD4+ T cells from blood. Every receptor here comes from a female donor in good health, serving as a healthy control.

The chain links TRBV7-3 to TRBJ1-1, with unresolved D. The CDR3 is 13 residues long. Germline V CDR1 and CDR2: SGHTA, FQGTGA. V shed 5 bases and J shed 5 bases, with 12 bases lying between them. The CDR3, as DNA: TGTGCCAGCAGCCCGAGGAAGGAGACTGAAGCTTTCTTT. Translating it yields CASSPRKETEAFF.

The rearrangement joins TRBV20-1 to TRBJ2-2; 8 positions match TRBD1. Germline CDR1 and CDR2: DFQATT and SNEGSKA (reference sequence). The CDR3 runs to 16 residues. Germline trimming cut 2 bases from V and 4 bases from J; bases unmatched to any gene: 9. CDR3 loop: CSARSRDRRLTGELFF. The CDR3 DNA sequence: TGCAGTGCTAGAAGCCGGGACAGGAGGCTCACCGGGGAGCTGTTTTTT.

The genes are TRBV5-1 and TRBJ2-3, with TRBD2 matching 8 bases. Germline V gives CDR1 SGHRS, CDR2 YFSETQ. J was trimmed by 2 bases and V by 4 bases; bases with no gene match: 6. The CDR3 spans 15 residues. DNA of the CDR3: TGCGCCAGCAGCCGAATAGCGGGAAACACAGATACGCAGTATTTT. As protein: CASSRIAGNTDTQYF.